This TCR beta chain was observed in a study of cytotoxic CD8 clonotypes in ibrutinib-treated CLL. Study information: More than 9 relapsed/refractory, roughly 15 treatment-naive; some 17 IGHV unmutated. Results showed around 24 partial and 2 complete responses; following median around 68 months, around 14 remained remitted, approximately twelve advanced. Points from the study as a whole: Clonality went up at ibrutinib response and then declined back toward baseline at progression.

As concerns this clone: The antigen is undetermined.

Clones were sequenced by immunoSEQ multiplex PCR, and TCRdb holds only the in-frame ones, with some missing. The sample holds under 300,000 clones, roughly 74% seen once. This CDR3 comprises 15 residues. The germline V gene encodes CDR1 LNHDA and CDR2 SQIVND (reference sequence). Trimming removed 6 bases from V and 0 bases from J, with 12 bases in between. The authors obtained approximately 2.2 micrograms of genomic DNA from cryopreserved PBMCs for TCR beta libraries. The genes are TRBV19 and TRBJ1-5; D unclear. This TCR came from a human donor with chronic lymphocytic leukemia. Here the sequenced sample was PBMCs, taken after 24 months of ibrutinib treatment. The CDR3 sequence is CASRGIYLSNQPQHF. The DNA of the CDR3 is TGTGCCAGTAGAGGAATCTACCTTAGCAATCAGCCCCAGCATTTT.